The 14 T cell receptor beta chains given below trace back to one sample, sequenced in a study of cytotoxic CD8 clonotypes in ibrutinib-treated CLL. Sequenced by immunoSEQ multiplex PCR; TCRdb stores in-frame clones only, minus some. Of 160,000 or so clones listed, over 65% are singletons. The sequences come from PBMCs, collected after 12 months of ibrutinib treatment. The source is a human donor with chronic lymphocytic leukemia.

The CDR3 sequence: CASSVTGFSTDTQYF. The CDR3 bases are TGTGCCAGCAGTGTGACAGGATTCAGCACAGATACGCAGTATTTT. V is TRBV6-1 and J is TRBJ2-3; tentatively, D is TRBD1 (6 bases). The CDR3 is 15 amino acids. The germline CDR1 and CDR2 sequences are MNHNS and SASEGT. The ends were cut back, 4 bases at V and 0 bases at J, with 11 bases in the middle.

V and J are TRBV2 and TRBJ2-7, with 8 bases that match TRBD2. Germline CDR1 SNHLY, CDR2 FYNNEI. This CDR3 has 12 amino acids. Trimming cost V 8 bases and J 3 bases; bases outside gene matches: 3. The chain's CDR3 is CASGTSGYEQYF. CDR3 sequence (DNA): TGTGCCAGCGGAACTAGCGGCTACGAGCAGTACTTC.

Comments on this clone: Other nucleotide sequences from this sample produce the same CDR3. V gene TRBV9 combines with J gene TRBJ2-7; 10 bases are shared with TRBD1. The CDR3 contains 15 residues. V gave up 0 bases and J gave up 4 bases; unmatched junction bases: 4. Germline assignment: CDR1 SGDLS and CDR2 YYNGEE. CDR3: CASSVVGDRGYEQYF. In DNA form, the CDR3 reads TGTGCCAGCAGCGTAGTTGGGGACAGGGGTTACGAGCAGTACTTC.

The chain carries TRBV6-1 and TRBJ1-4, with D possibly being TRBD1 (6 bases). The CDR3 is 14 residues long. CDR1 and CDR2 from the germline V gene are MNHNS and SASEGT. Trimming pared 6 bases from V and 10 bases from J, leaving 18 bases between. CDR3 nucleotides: TGTGCCAGCAGATCTCTAGGGGGTATGGGAAAACTGTTTTTT. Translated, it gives CASRSLGGMGKLFF.

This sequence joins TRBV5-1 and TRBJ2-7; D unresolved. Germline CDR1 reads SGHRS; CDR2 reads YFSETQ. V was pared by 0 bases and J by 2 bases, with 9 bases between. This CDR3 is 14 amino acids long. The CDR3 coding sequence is TGCGCCAGCAGCTTGGGCCATACGACCTACGAGCAGTACTTC. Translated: CASSLGHTTYEQYF.

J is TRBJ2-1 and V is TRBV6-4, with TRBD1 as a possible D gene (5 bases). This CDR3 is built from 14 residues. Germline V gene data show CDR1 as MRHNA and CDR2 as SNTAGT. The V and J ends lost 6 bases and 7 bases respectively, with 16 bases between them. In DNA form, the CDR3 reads TGTGCCAGCAGCCCCGGGCAGGGTAGGAATGAGCAGTTCTTC. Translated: CASSPGQGRNEQFF.

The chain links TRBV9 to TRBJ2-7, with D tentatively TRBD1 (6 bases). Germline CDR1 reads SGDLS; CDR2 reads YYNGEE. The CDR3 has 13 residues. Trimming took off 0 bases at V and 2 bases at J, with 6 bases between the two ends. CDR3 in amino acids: CASSVGDTYEQYF. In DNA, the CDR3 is TGTGCCAGCAGCGTAGGGGACACCTACGAGCAGTACTTC.

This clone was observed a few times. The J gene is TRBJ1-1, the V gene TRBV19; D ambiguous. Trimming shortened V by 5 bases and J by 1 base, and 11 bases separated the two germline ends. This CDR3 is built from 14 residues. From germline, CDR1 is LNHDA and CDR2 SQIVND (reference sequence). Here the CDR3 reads CASSPGRENTEAFF. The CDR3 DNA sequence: TGTGCCAGTAGTCCCGGGAGGGAGAACACTGAAGCTTTCTTT.

The CDR3 here is CASSQEQGAFVGRNSPLHF. The CDR3 region has the DNA TGCGCCAGCAGCCAAGAACAGGGGGCGTTTGTAGGCAGAAATTCACCCCTCCACTTT. V gene TRBV4-1 combines with J gene TRBJ1-6; 9 bases align to TRBD1. CDR1 and CDR2 (germline): MGHRA, YSYEKL. The CDR3 is 19 residues long. V trimming: 0 bases; J trimming: 7 bases; junction bases outside the gene matches: 13.

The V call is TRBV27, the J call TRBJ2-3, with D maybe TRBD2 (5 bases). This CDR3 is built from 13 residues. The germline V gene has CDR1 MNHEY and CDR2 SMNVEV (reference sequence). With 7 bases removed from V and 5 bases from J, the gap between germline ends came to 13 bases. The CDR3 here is CASMRLAGDTQYF. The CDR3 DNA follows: TGTGCCAGCATGCGACTCGCGGGAGATACGCAGTATTTT.

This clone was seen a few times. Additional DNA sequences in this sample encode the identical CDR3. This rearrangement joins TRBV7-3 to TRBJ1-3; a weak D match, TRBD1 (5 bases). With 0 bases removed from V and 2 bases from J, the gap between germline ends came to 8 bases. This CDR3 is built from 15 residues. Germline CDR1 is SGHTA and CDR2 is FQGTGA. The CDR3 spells CASSLTGAPGNTIYF. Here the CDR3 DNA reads TGTGCCAGCAGCTTAACAGGGGCTCCTGGAAACACCATATATTTT.

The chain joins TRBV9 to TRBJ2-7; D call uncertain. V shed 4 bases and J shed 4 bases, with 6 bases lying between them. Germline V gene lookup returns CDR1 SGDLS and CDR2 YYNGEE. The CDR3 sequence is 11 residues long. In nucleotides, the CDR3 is TGTGCCAGCAGCTCATCGTACGAGCAGTACTTC. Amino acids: CASSSSYEQYF.

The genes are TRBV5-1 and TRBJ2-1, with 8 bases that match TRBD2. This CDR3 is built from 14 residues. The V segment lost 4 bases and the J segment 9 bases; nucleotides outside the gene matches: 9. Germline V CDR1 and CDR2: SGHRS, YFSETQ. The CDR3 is CASSPGLAYGEQFF. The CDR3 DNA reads TGCGCCAGCAGCCCAGGACTAGCTTACGGTGAGCAGTTCTTC.

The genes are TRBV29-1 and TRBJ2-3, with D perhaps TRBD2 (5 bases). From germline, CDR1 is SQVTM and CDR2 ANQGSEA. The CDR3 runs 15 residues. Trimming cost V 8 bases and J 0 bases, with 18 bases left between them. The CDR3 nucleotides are TGCAGCATCAAAGGACGGGATTTTAGCACAGATACGCAGTATTTT. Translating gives CSIKGRDFSTDTQYF.